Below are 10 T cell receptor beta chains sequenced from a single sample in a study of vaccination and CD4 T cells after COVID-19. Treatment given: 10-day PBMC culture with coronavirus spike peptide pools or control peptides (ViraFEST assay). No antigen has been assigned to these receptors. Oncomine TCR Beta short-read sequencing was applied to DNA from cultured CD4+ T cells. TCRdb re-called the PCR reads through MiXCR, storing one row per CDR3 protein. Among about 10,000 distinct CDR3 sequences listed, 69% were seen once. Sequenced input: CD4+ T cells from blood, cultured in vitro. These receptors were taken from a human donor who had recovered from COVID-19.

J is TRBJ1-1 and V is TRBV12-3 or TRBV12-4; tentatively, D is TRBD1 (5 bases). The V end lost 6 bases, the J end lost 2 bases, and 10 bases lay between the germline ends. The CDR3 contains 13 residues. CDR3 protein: CASRPTGNTEAFF. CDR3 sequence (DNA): TGTGCCAGCAGACCTACAGGTAACACTGAAGCTTTCTTT.

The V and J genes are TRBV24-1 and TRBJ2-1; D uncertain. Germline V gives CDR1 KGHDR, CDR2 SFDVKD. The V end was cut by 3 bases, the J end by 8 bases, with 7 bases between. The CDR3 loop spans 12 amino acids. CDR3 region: CATSDPKHEQFF. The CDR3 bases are TGTGCCACCAGTGATCCTAAGCATGAGCAGTTCTTC.

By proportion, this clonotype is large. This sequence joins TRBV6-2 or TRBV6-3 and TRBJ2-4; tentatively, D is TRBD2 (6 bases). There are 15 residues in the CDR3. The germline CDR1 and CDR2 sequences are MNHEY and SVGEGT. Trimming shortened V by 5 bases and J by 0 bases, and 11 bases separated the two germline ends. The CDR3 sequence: CASSKTGVAKNIQYF. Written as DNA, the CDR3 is TGTGCCAGCAGTAAAACGGGGGTAGCCAAAAACATTCAGTACTTC.

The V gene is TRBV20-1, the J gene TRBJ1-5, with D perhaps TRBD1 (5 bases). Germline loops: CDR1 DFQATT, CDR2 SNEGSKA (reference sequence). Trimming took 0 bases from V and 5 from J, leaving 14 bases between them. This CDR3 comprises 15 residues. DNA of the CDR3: TGCAGTGCTAGAGATCTAGGACAAAGGGATCAGCCCCAGCATTTT. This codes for CSARDLGQRDQPQHF.

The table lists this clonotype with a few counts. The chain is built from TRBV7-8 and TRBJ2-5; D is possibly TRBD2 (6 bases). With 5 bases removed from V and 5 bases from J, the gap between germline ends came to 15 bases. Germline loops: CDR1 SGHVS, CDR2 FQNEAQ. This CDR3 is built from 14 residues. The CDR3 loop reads CASSAGRGRETQYF. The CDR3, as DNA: TGTGCCAGCAGCGCGGGGCGGGGCCGGGAGACCCAGTACTTC.

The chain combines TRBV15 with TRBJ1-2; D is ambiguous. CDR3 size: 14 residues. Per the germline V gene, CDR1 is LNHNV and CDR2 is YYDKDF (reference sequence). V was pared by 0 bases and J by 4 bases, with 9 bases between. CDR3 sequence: CATSRDQEAYGYTF. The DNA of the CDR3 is TGTGCCACCAGCAGAGATCAGGAAGCCTATGGCTACACCTTC.

CDR3 sequence reads: CASSYSEGSGYTF. CDR3 nucleotides: TGTGCCAGCAGTTACTCGGAGGGTAGTGGCTACACCTTC. The chain is built from TRBV6-5 and TRBJ1-2; D gene unclear. V shed 0 bases and J shed 7 bases, with 9 bases lying between them. The CDR3 spans 13 residues. Germline V CDR1 and CDR2: MNHEY, SVGAGI.

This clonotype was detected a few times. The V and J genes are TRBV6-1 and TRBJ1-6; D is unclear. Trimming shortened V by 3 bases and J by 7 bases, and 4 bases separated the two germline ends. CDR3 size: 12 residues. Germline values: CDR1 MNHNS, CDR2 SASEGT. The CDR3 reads CASSDANSPLHF. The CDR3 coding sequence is TGTGCCAGCAGTGATGCGAATTCACCCCTCCACTTT.

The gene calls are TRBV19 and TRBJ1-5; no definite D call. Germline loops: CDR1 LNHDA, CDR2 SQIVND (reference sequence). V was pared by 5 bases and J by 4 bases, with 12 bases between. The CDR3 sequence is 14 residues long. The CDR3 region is CASSDNRRNQPQHF. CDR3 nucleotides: TGTGCCAGTAGTGATAACAGAAGAAATCAGCCCCAGCATTTT.

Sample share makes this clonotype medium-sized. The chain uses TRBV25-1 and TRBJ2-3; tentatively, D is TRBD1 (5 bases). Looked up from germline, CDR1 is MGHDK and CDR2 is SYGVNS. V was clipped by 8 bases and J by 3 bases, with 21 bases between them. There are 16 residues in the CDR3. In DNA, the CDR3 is TGTGCCAGCGGGGCGGTAGGGGCACGACTTACAGATACGCAGTATTTT. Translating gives CASGAVGARLTDTQYF.